A selection of T cell receptor beta chains follows, all from one sample in a study of T-cell reconstitution after alpha-beta-depleted transplantation in children. TCRdb reanalysed the PCR reads using MiXCR and keeps one entry per CDR3 protein. This table holds almost 250,000 distinct CDR3 sequences, 20% to 30% found once. The specimen was PBMCs, collected before TCRalphabeta/CD19-depleted stem cell transplant. The receptors originated from a girl aged 2 to 10 with Fanconi anemia, due to receive a stem cell transplant. CDR3s include the opening cysteine and the closing phenylalanine or tryptophan. The D gene is left open where the match is weak. Clone size appears in some rows only: once, few, many, or a class for an expanded clone.

TRBV27,TRBJ2-7,TRBD2,many,TGTGCCAGCAGTTTATCCTCTAGCGGGAGGGCCCCCTACGAGCAGTACTTC,CASSLSSSGRAPYEQYF
TRBV6-6,TRBJ2-5,-,many,TGTGCCAGCAGTTACTCGATCGGGGAGACCCAGTACTTC,CASSYSIGETQYF
TRBV28,TRBJ2-1,TRBD2,many,TGTGCCAGCAGTTCCCTCTACGGGACTAGCGGGAGAAATGAGCAGTTCTTC,CASSSLYGTSGRNEQFF
TRBV5-1,TRBJ2-1,TRBD2,many,TGCGCCAGCAGCTCCTTAGCGGGAGGGAAAAGCTCCTACAATGAGCAGTTCTTC,CASSSLAGGKSSYNEQFF
TRBV6-1,TRBJ2-5,-,-,TGTGCCAGCCGAGGGGGGGCTATAGAGACCCAGTACTTC,CASRGGAIETQYF
TRBV29-1,TRBJ2-7,TRBD1,many,TGCAGCGTGACCCGACAGGGTGGCGAGCAGTACTTC,CSVTRQGGEQYF
TRBV4-2,TRBJ2-5,-,-,TGTGCCAGCAGCCAAGAAGATCAAGAGACCCAGTACTTC,CASSQEDQETQYF
TRBV10-2,TRBJ2-5,-,-,TGCGCCAGCAGGACAGCGTACCAAGAGACCCAGTACTTC,CASRTAYQETQYF
TRBV18,TRBJ2-7,-,few,TGTGCCAGCTCACCATCACTAGCCTACGAGCAGTACTTC,CASSPSLAYEQYF
TRBV7-9,TRBJ1-2,-,few,TGTGCCAGCAGCTTAGGCGGAAACTATGGCTACACCTTC,CASSLGGNYGYTF
TRBV29-1,TRBJ2-3,-,once,TGCGGCGCCGGGCCAGATACGCAGTATTTT,CGAGPDTQYF
TRBV10-3,TRBJ2-3,TRBD1,many,TGTGCCATCAGTGCCCGGACAGGGACAGATACGCAGTATTTT,CAISARTGTDTQYF
TRBV12-3/TRBV12-4,TRBJ2-2,-,many,TGTGCCAGCAGCTTTCCCGGGGAGCTGTTTTTT,CASSFPGELFF
TRBV7-2,TRBJ2-7,-,few,TGTGCCAGCACCTCGCCATACCTCTACGAGCAGTACTTC,CASTSPYLYEQYF
TRBV15,TRBJ1-1,-,-,TGTGCCACCAGCCCCTGGGAGAGTTTTGAAGCTTTCTTT,CATSPWESFEAFF
TRBV20-1,TRBJ2-7,-,-,TGCAGTGCCAGAGATCCAGGGAATCCCTACGAGCAGTACTTC,CSARDPGNPYEQYF
TRBV29-1,TRBJ1-1,-,-,TGCAGCGTTGACGGCCAGAGGAACACTGAAGCTTTCTTT,CSVDGQRNTEAFF
TRBV29-1,TRBJ2-2,-,-,TGCAGCGCCCTAGACGGGGAGCTGTTTTTT,CSALDGELFF
TRBV6-2/TRBV6-3,TRBJ2-7,TRBD1,-,TGTGCCAGCAGTTACTCGGACAGGAGCACCTACGAGCAGTACTTC,CASSYSDRSTYEQYF
TRBV28,TRBJ2-7,TRBD1,many,TGTGCCAGCAGTTGGACCAGACAGGGCTACGAGCAGTACTTC,CASSWTRQGYEQYF
TRBV6-6,TRBJ1-1,-,-,TGTGCCAGCAGCCTGGACAGTCGTGAAGCTTTCTTT,CASSLDSREAFF
TRBV28,TRBJ2-1,-,-,TGTGCCAGCCAGGGTACCCCCTACAATGAGCAGTTCTTC,CASQGTPYNEQFF
TRBV20-1,TRBJ2-1,-,many,TGCAGTGCTAGGAGGATGAATGAGCAGTTCTTC,CSARRMNEQFF
TRBV9,TRBJ2-2,-,many,TGTGCCAGCAGCGTAGGGAGCGGCCGGAACACCGGGGAGCTGTTTTTT,CASSVGSGRNTGELFF
TRBV7-9,TRBJ2-1,TRBD1,-,TGTGCCACCTGGGACAGTAAGGAGCAGTTCTTC,CATWDSKEQFF
TRBV6-1,TRBJ2-1,TRBD1,many,TGTGCCAGCAGTACCGGGACAGGGATTTCGGATGAGCAGTTCTTC,CASSTGTGISDEQFF
TRBV20-1,TRBJ2-1,TRBD2,-,TGCAGTGCTAGAGAGCCCAGCGGGAGTGCCTACAATGAGCAGTTCTTC,CSAREPSGSAYNEQFF
TRBV6-1,TRBJ2-3,-,once,TGTGCCAGCAGCCCGACACTAGGAACAGATACGCAGTATTTT,CASSPTLGTDTQYF
TRBV7-9,TRBJ2-1,-,few,TGTGCCAGCAGCTCAGGGGACGGCAATGAGCAGTTCTTC,CASSSGDGNEQFF
TRBV4-2,TRBJ2-7,-,many,TGTGCCAGCAGCCAACCCACAGGGCGGGAGCAGTACTTC,CASSQPTGREQYF
TRBV6-5,TRBJ1-6,-,-,TGTGCCAGCAGTTATCTTCCCCAGGGGTCACCCCTCCACTTT,CASSYLPQGSPLHF
TRBV9,TRBJ1-1,-,many,TGTGCCAGCAGCGTAGATTCGGGGAGCACTGAAGCTTTCTTT,CASSVDSGSTEAFF
TRBV10-3,TRBJ2-7,-,many,TGTGCCATCAGTGAGTCGAGGGCAGGGCAGGCCTACGAGCAGTACTTC,CAISESRAGQAYEQYF
TRBV6-5,TRBJ2-2,-,-,TGTGCCAGCAGTTACGGTACTAGCCGGTCCGGGGAGCTGTTTTTT,CASSYGTSRSGELFF
TRBV5-1,TRBJ1-1,-,-,TGCGCCAGCAGCTTGGAGGATTGGGACACTGAAGCTTTCTTT,CASSLEDWDTEAFF
TRBV18,TRBJ2-7,-,few,TGTGCCAGCTCACCATTCGGCTACGAGCAGTACTTC,CASSPFGYEQYF
TRBV10-3,TRBJ2-7,TRBD2,-,TGTGCCATCAGCCTAGCGGGAGTTCCCTACGAGCAGTACTTC,CAISLAGVPYEQYF
TRBV20-1,TRBJ2-3,TRBD2,-,TGCAGTGCTTTCGGGACTAGATATAGCACAGATACGCAGTATTTT,CSAFGTRYSTDTQYF
TRBV29-1,TRBJ2-7,TRBD1,-,TGCAGCGTTGGGCTAGGACAGGGAAATTCCTACGAGCAGTACTTC,CSVGLGQGNSYEQYF
TRBV5-1,TRBJ1-6,-,many,TGCGCCAGCAGCTTGGCCAGGGCTGACGGTTCACCCCTCCACTTT,CASSLARADGSPLHF
TRBV4-1,TRBJ2-4,-,many,TGCGCCAGCAGCCACAAAAACATTCAGTACTTC,CASSHKNIQYF
TRBV7-2,TRBJ1-3,-,-,TGTGCCAGCAGCCCTAACCCCTCCAGCGCTGGAAACACCATATATTTT,CASSPNPSSAGNTIYF
TRBV6-4,TRBJ2-1,TRBD2,-,TGTGCCAGCAGGTTCGAAGCGGGAGTCTCCGGGGATGAGCAGTTCTTC,CASRFEAGVSGDEQFF
TRBV5-5,TRBJ2-1,-,many,TGTGCCAGCAGCTCAGAGAGAGTTGAGCAGTTCTTC,CASSSERVEQFF
TRBV29-1,TRBJ2-5,-,-,TGCAGCGTTGCTGAGAGGGGGGTGGAGACCCAGTACTTC,CSVAERGVETQYF
TRBV20-1,TRBJ2-7,TRBD1,many,TGCAGTGCTCTGTGGACAGGGCCCTACGAGCAGTACTTC,CSALWTGPYEQYF
TRBV29-1,TRBJ2-1,-,many,TGCAGCGCCTACCAAGGACATGCGCAGTTCTTC,CSAYQGHAQFF
TRBV29-1,TRBJ2-7,TRBD1,many,TGCAGCGTTGAGGACAGGGCCTACGAGCAGTACTTC,CSVEDRAYEQYF
TRBV28,TRBJ1-5,-,-,TGTGCCAGCAGTTTAACCAGCGACGTCTATCAGCCCCAGCATTTT,CASSLTSDVYQPQHF
TRBV15,TRBJ2-1,-,-,TGTGCCACCAGCAGAGACGCAGGATTCTACAATGAGCAGTTCTTC,CATSRDAGFYNEQFF
TRBV20-1,TRBJ2-1,TRBD2,few,TGCAGTGCACAGAGCGGGAGCTCCTACAATGAGCAGTTCTTC,CSAQSGSSYNEQFF
TRBV7-3,TRBJ2-3,TRBD1,few,TGTGCCAGCAGCCCGGACAGGGTCACAGATACGCAGTATTTT,CASSPDRVTDTQYF
TRBV12-3/TRBV12-4,TRBJ2-3,TRBD2,-,TGTGCCAGCAGTTTGAACCTGGCGGGGGTCGATACGCAGTATTTT,CASSLNLAGVDTQYF
TRBV20-1,TRBJ1-2,-,-,TGCAGTGCCAATCCAAACAGGGTCTATGGCTACACCTTC,CSANPNRVYGYTF
TRBV12-3/TRBV12-4,TRBJ2-5,-,many,TGTGCCAGCAGTTTTTCGCACCGCTCGGCTGAGACCCAGTACTTC,CASSFSHRSAETQYF
TRBV7-2,TRBJ2-1,-,-,TGTGCCAGCAGCTTAGCGGGAGCCCATGAGCAGTTCTTC,CASSLAGAHEQFF
TRBV6-1,TRBJ2-3,-,-,TGTGCCAGCAGTGCAGGGGATGTAGATACGCAGTATTTT,CASSAGDVDTQYF
TRBV28,TRBJ2-7,TRBD2,-,TGTGCCAGCAGTCCTACGGCGGGGGAGAGCTACGAGCAGTACTTC,CASSPTAGESYEQYF
TRBV7-4,TRBJ1-4,TRBD1,few,TGTGCCAGACACCGGGACAGAACTAATGAAAAACTGTTTTTT,CARHRDRTNEKLFF